This T cell receptor (beta chain) was obtained from a study of T-cell reconstitution after alpha-beta-depleted transplantation in children. Study-level points and caveats: When one year had passed after transplant, most T-cell counts and diversity came from newly produced T cells.

Unique molecular identifiers featured in how the TCRbeta library was prepared. TCRdb independently ran MiXCR on the PCR reads; one entry per CDR3 protein. The sample contains 700,000 or so distinct CDR3 sequences, 10% to 15% of which appear only once. This clonotype was found many times. No antigen is known for it. Trimming left V 4 bases short and J 2 bases short, with 22 bases between. Germline lookup yields CDR1 SQVTM and CDR2 ANQGSEA. The CDR3 length is 17 residues. This chain connects TRBV29-1 to TRBJ2-3; D tentatively fits TRBD1 or TRBD2 (5 bases each). The material was PBMCs, obtained before TCRalphabeta/CD19-depleted stem cell transplant. The source is a girl aged 2-10 years with congenital amegakaryocytic thrombocytopenia, due to receive a stem cell transplant. CDR3 sequence reads: CSVGEGSGVGHTDTQYF. The CDR3 bases are TGCAGCGTTGGAGAGGGGTCCGGGGTTGGCCACACAGATACGCAGTATTTT.